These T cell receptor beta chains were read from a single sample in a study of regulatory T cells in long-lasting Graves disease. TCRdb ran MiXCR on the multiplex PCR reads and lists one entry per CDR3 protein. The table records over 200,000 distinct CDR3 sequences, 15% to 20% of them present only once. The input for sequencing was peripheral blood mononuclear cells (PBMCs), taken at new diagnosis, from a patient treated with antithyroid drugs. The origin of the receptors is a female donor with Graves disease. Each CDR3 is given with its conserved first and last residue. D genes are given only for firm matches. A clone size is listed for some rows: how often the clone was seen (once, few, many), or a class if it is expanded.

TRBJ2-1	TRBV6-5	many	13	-	TGTGCCAGCAGTTTGCTCGGGGTGGATGAGCAGTTCTTC	CASSLLGVDEQFF
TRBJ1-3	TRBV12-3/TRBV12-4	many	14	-	TGTGCCAGCAGTTTCGACGCATTCGGAAACACCATATATTTT	CASSFDAFGNTIYF
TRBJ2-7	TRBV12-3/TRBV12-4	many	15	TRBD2	TGTGCCAGCAGCCCGACTAGCGGGGGAACCTACGAGCAGTACTTC	CASSPTSGGTYEQYF
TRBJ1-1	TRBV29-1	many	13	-	TGCAGCGTTGCCAGTCAGTTGAACACTGAAGCTTTCTTT	CSVASQLNTEAFF
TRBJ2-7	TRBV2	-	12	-	TGTGCCATCACGGGACAAAACTACGAGCAGTACTTC	CAITGQNYEQYF
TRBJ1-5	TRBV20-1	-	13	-	TGCAGTGCTGTCGCAGGTAGCAATCAGCCCCAGCATTTT	CSAVAGSNQPQHF
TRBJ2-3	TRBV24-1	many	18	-	TGTGCCACCAGTGATTTCGGAGAGGGGGGCCTGAGCACAGATACGCAGTATTTT	CATSDFGEGGLSTDTQYF
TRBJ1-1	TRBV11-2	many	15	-	TGTGCCAGCAGCTTAGATGGAGGGGGAGAGGGTGAAGCTTTCTTT	CASSLDGGGEGEAFF
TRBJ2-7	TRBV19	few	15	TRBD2	TGTGCCAGTAGTGGGACTAGCGGAGTCTCCTACGAGCAGTACTTC	CASSGTSGVSYEQYF
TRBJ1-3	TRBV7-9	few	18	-	TGTGCCAGCAGTTTTTCAGACGACGGGGGTGCCCGACGAAACACCATATATTTT	CASSFSDDGGARRNTIYF
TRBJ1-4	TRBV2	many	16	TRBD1	TGTGCCAGCAAGGACAGGGGGGCCTCAACTAATGAAAAACTGTTTTTT	CASKDRGASTNEKLFF
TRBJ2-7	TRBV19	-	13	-	TGTGCCAGTAGTAACGGCCTCTCCTACGAGCAGTACTTC	CASSNGLSYEQYF
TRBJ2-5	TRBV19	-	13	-	TGTGCCAGTAGTATAGATTTGGGAGAGACCCAGTACTTC	CASSIDLGETQYF
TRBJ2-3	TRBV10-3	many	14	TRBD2	TGTGCCATCAGTGGAAGCGGGAGAGGAGATACGCAGTATTTT	CAISGSGRGDTQYF
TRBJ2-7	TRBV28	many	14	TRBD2	TGTGCCAGCAGGCCCGGGGGGAGTAGCGACGAGCAGTACTTC	CASRPGGSSDEQYF
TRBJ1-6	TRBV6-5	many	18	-	TGTGCCAGCAGTTACTCGCCCTTCCTGACAGATTATAATTCACCCCTCCACTTT	CASSYSPFLTDYNSPLHF
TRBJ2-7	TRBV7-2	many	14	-	TGTGCCAGCAGCTTAGAAGCCAAGGGCTACGAGCAGTACTTC	CASSLEAKGYEQYF
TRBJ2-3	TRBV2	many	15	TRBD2	TGTGCCAGCAGCGGACTAGCGGGCCGCACAGATACGCAGTATTTT	CASSGLAGRTDTQYF
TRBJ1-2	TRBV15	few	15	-	TGTGCCACCAGCAGAGAAGGAGGACGGGGCTATGGCTACACCTTC	CATSREGGRGYGYTF
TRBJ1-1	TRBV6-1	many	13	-	TGTGCCAGCAGTCAGGCCATGAACACTGAAGCTTTCTTT	CASSQAMNTEAFF
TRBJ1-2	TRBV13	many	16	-	TGTGCCAGCAGCCCGGCGAACCCGTCTGCTAACTATGGCTACACCTTC	CASSPANPSANYGYTF
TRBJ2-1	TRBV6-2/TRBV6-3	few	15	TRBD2	TGTGCCAGCAGTCGACTAGCGGGGCGTTACAATGAGCAGTTCTTC	CASSRLAGRYNEQFF
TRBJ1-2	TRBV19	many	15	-	TGTGCCAGTAGTATAGTTGGACCGACGAACTATGGCTACACCTTC	CASSIVGPTNYGYTF
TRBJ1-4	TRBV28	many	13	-	TGTGCCAGCAGTTTCAGGACTAATGAAAAACTGTTTTTT	CASSFRTNEKLFF
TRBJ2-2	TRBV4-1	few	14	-	TGCGCCAGCAGCCCATCGAGGAGTGCCGGGGAGCTGTTTTTT	CASSPSRSAGELFF
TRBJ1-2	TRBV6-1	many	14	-	TGTGCCAGCATAGCGCTGGGTCCCGACTATGGCTACACCTTC	CASIALGPDYGYTF
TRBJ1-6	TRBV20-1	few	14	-	TGCAGTGCCACGACAGAAAGTAATAATTCACCCCTCCACTTT	CSATTESNNSPLHF
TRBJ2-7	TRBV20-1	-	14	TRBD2	TGCAGTGCTAGCTGGGTAGCGGGAGTGGGCGAGCAGTACTTC	CSASWVAGVGEQYF
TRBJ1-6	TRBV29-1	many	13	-	TGCAGCGTTGAAGAGACTCCGGGGGAACCCCTCCACTTT	CSVEETPGEPLHF
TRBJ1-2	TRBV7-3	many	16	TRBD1	TGTGCCAGCAGCCTACCACCGGGACAGGGGTCGCATGGCTACACCTTC	CASSLPPGQGSHGYTF
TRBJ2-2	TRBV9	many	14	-	TGTGCCAGCAGCGGGGCCACTCCGCGCGGGGAGCTGTTTTTT	CASSGATPRGELFF
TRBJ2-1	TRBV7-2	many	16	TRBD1	TGTGCCAGCAGCTATTTAAGACAGGGGACGTACAATGAGCAGTTCTTC	CASSYLRQGTYNEQFF
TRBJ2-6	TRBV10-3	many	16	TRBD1	TGTGCCGTCCCGGGACAGGGGGCGCAAGGGGCCAACGTCCTGACTTTC	CAVPGQGAQGANVLTF
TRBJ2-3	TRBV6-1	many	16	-	TGTGCCAGCAGTCCAAAGTCCGGGAGTAGGACAGATACGCAGTATTTT	CASSPKSGSRTDTQYF
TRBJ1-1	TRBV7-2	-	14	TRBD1	TGTGCCAGCAGCCAGGGACAGGGGAGGTCTGGGGCTTTCTTT	CASSQGQGRSGAFF
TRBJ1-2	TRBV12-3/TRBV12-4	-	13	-	TGTGCCAGCAGTTTAAGGCGGTTCTATGGCTACACCTTC	CASSLRRFYGYTF
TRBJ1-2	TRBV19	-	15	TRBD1	TGTGCCAGTAGTACAAGGGACAGGGAGAACTATGGCTACACCTTC	CASSTRDRENYGYTF
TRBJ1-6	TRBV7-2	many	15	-	TGTGCCAGCAGCTTCCAGTCAGGGATGGGTTCACCCCTCCACTTT	CASSFQSGMGSPLHF
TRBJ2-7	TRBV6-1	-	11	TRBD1	TGTGCCAGCAGACAGGGGGACGAGCAGTACTTC	CASRQGDEQYF
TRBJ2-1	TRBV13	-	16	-	TGTGCCAGCTTCTCTGGTGGACCATCACCCTCCAATGAGCAGTTCTTC	CASFSGGPSPSNEQFF
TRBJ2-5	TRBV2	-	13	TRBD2	TGTGCCGGAGGGAACCGCGGGAGAGAGACCCAGTACTTC	CAGGNRGRETQYF
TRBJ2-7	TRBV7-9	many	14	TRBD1	TGTGCCAGCAGCGTAACCGGGACAGGATACGAGCAGTACTTC	CASSVTGTGYEQYF
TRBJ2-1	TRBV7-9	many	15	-	TGTGCCAGCAGCTTAAGCCCGGCTGGGGACAATGAGCAGTTCTTC	CASSLSPAGDNEQFF
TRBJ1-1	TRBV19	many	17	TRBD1	TGTGCCAGTAGTAACCCGGGACAGGGGCTCAAGGACACTGAAGCTTTCTTT	CASSNPGQGLKDTEAFF
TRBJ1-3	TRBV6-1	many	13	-	TGTGCCAGCTCCGTGAGGACTGGAAACACCATATATTTT	CASSVRTGNTIYF
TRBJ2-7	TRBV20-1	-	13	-	TGCAGTGCTAGATGGGACACCGCCGCCGAGCAGTACTTC	CSARWDTAAEQYF